Presented here are 15 T cell receptor beta chains from one specimen sequenced in a study of T cells in Graves' hyperthyroidism and ophthalmopathy. The investigators amplified TCR beta CDR3 regions from RNA transcripts. When the TCR CDR3 underwent first-round RT-PCR, the HTBI primer set was used. TCRdb processed the multiplex PCR reads anew with MiXCR; each CDR3 protein has one entry. The sample has about 640,000 distinct CDR3 sequences, around 20% seen once. The material sequenced was blood. The origin of the receptors is a man aged 30 to 45 with Graves' ophthalmopathy.

V usage is TRBV25-1 and J usage is TRBJ1-5; unclear D gene. The CDR3 runs 12 residues. Germline loops: CDR1 MGHDK, CDR2 SYGVNS. Trimming shortened V by 4 bases and J by 7 bases, and 8 bases separated the two germline ends. CDR3 DNA: TGTGCCAGCAGTGGGATGGGCCAGCCCCAGCATTTT. Residues: CASSGMGQPQHF.

Ten or more counts support this clonotype. The chain has TRBV12-3 or TRBV12-4 and TRBJ2-2; TRBD1 matches 8 bases. The CDR3 has 15 residues. The J segment lost 1 base and the V segment lost 6 bases, leaving 4 bases of the junction unmatched. The CDR3 is CASRGQDQNTGELFF. As DNA, the CDR3 is TGTGCCAGCAGGGGACAGGACCAGAACACCGGGGAGCTGTTTTTT.

A few counts support this clonotype. The chain uses TRBV20-1 and TRBJ2-7; D is unclear. The V and J ends lost 3 bases and 5 bases respectively, with 8 bases between them. This CDR3 contains 11 residues. Germline CDR1 and CDR2: DFQATT and SNEGSKA (reference sequence). The CDR3 DNA sequence: TGCAGTGCTAGGGCTGGGAACGAGCAGTACTTC. Encoded protein: CSARAGNEQYF.

This clonotype showed up just a few times. The junction and the germline gene differ at one end; a read error may be behind it. The chain links TRBV7-3 to TRBJ2-1; D uncertain. CDR1 SGHTA and CDR2 FQGTGA come from the germline V gene. This CDR3 is built from 12 residues. CDR3 DNA: TGTGCAAGGATCTTCTCCTACAATGAGCAGCTCTTC. It is translated as CARIFSYNEQLF. Looking up the rest from reference TRBV7-3 and TRBJ2-1 gives the full variable domain: GAGVSQTPSNKVTEKGKYVELRCDPISGHTALYWYRQSLGQGPEFLIYFQGTGAADDSGLPNDRFFAVRPEGSVSTLKIQRTERGDSAVYLCARIFSYNEQLFGPGTRLTVL.

The chain employs TRBV13 and TRBJ2-1; D is perhaps TRBD1 (6 bases). The V end was cut by 0 bases, the J end by 6 bases, with 12 bases between. Germline-derived CDR1 and CDR2 are PRHDT and FYEKMQ (reference sequence). This CDR3 comprises 15 residues. The chain's CDR3 is CASSLGRTGFNEQFF. In DNA form, the CDR3 reads TGTGCCAGCAGCTTAGGTCGTACAGGGTTCAATGAGCAGTTCTTC.

This clonotype occurred once. The V gene is TRBV5-1, the J gene TRBJ2-1; 9 positions agree with TRBD2. The germline CDR1 and CDR2 sequences are SGHRS and YFSETQ. The CDR3 is 15 residues long. Trimming removed 5 bases from V and 6 bases from J; junction bases left unmatched: 9. The CDR3 bases are TGCGCCAGCAGTATGCGAGCGGGAGGTCCCAATGAGCAGTTCTTC. Translation gives CASSMRAGGPNEQFF.

This chain connects TRBV18 to TRBJ1-5; D possibly corresponds to TRBD1 (5 bases). The CDR3 has 14 amino acids. Germline CDR1 is KGHSH and CDR2 is LQKENI. Trimming pared 6 bases from V and 7 bases from J, leaving 16 bases between. CDR3 sequence reads: CASSYLREGQPQHF. DNA of the CDR3: TGTGCCAGCTCCTACCTCAGGGAGGGGCAGCCCCAGCATTTT.

V is TRBV12-3 or TRBV12-4 and J is TRBJ2-2, with a tentative D call TRBD1 (6 bases). CDR3 size: 16 residues. The V end was cut by 3 bases, the J end by 1 base, with 12 bases between. DNA of the CDR3: TGTGCCAGCAGTTTCGCCTCGACAGGGAACACCGGGGAGCTGTTTTTT. This translates into CASSFASTGNTGELFF.

The rearrangement joins TRBV20-1 to TRBJ2-1; weak D call: TRBD2 (6 bases). Germline V gene sequence: CDR1 DFQATT, CDR2 SNEGSKA (reference sequence). There are 12 residues in the CDR3. V was pared by 1 base and J by 9 bases, with 10 bases between. CDR3 region: CSARVLAGEQFF. The CDR3 coding sequence is TGCAGTGCTAGAGTACTAGCAGGTGAGCAGTTCTTC.

This clonotype was counted many times. The V gene is TRBV12-3 or TRBV12-4, the J gene TRBJ1-5, with D tentatively TRBD1 (6 bases). The CDR3 loop spans 14 amino acids. V was cut by 6 bases and J by 5 bases, with 14 bases left in between. In nucleotides, the CDR3 is TGTGCCAGCAGAACAACAGGGTTGGATCAGCCCCAGCATTTT. Protein: CASRTTGLDQPQHF.

The rearrangement uses TRBV10-1 and TRBJ2-1; no reliable D call. Per germline, CDR1 WNHNN and CDR2 SYGVQD (reference sequence). This CDR3 is 14 amino acids long. V lost 4 bases, J lost 2 bases, and 9 bases lay in between. The CDR3 DNA reads as TGCGCCAGCAGTGCCGGAATTACCTACAATGAGCAGTTCTTC. This codes for CASSAGITYNEQFF.

The V and J genes are TRBV29-1 and TRBJ2-1; the match to TRBD2 covers 9 bases. The germline V gene encodes CDR1 SQVTM and CDR2 ANQGSEA. The junction had 10 bases not matched to a gene; V was cut back by 1 base and J by 6 bases. The CDR3 spans 16 residues. The CDR3 protein is CSVEGDEAGGFNEQFF. DNA of the CDR3: TGCAGCGTTGAAGGCGATGAAGCGGGAGGTTTCAATGAGCAGTTCTTC.

The chain recombines TRBV9 with TRBJ2-1; TRBD2 agrees at 16 bases. J was trimmed by 7 bases and V by 2 bases; bases with no gene match: 3. The CDR3 runs to 16 residues. Germline V CDR1 and CDR2: SGDLS, YYNGEE. The chain's CDR3 is CASSVGTSGRGNEQFF. CDR3 DNA: TGTGCCAGCAGCGTCGGGACTAGCGGGAGGGGGAATGAGCAGTTCTTC.

This clonotype was picked up many times. CDR3 sequence: CASSFLGGRPSGSYEQYF. CDR3 bases: TGCGCCAGCAGCTTCCTTGGCGGTAGGCCTAGCGGTTCCTACGAGCAGTACTTC. The chain links TRBV5-1 to TRBJ2-7; 7 bases agree with TRBD2. J lost 1 base, V lost 2 bases, and 15 bases had no gene match. The CDR3 extends over 18 amino acids. The germline V gene has CDR1 SGHRS and CDR2 YFSETQ.

This clonotype was seen repeatedly, ten times or more. The chain carries TRBV2 and TRBJ1-1; weak D call: TRBD1 (6 bases). Germline CDR1 is SNHLY and CDR2 is FYNNEI. The CDR3 sequence is 14 residues long. Between the trimmed V and J ends, which lost 4 bases and 0 bases, there was a span of 9 bases. The CDR3 DNA sequence: TGTGCCAGCAGTGCCACAGGGATGAACACTGAAGCTTTCTTT. Protein sequence: CASSATGMNTEAFF.